What follows describes a single T cell receptor (beta chain). Its antigen is undetermined. This entry is derived from a study of vaccination effects on CD4 cells after COVID-19. The method was immunoSEQ multiplex PCR; TCRdb's version includes in-frame clones alone and lacks a portion of them. The sample holds approximately 44,000 clones, around three quarters seen once. Trimming took off 5 bases at V and 2 bases at J, with 20 bases between the two ends. Germline V CDR1 and CDR2: SGDLS, YYNGEE. This CDR3 comprises 18 residues. Antigen-specific CD4+ T cell clonotypes were called by their expansion after viral peptide-pool culture in ViraFEST. Following an approximately ten-day culture, CD4+ T cells were purified. Vaccine recipients, nucleocapsid antibody negative, had no prior SARS-CoV-2 infection. In culture with 10 IU/ml IL-2 and 9 to 10 ug/ml peptides, PBMC were grown at around 1.8 million per well. Fresh IL-2-containing medium replaced half the medium on days 3 and 7.

Here the sequenced sample was CD4+ T cells from PBMCs cultured with HCoV-NL63 spike peptides, taken before COVID-19 vaccination. The TCR originated in a human donor who received a COVID-19 vaccine. V usage is TRBV9 and J usage is TRBJ2-6, with a tentative D call TRBD1 (6 bases). CDR3 loop: CASSEPPQGQTGANVLTF. The DNA for the CDR3 is TGTGCCAGCAGTGAACCACCCCAGGGGCAGACTGGGGCCAACGTCCTGACTTTC.